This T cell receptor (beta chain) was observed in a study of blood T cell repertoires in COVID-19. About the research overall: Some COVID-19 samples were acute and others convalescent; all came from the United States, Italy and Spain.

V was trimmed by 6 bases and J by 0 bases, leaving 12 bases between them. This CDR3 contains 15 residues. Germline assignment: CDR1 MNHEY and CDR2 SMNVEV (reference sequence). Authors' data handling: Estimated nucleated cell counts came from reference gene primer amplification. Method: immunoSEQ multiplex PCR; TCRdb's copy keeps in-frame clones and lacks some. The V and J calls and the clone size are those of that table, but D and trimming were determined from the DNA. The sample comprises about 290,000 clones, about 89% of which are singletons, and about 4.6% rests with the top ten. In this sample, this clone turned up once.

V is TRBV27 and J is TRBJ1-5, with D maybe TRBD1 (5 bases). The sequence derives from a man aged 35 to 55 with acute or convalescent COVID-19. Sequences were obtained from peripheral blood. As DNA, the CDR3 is TGTGCCAGCAGCCGGGGGGGTTATAGCAATCAGCCCCAGCATTTT. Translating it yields CASSRGGYSNQPQHF.